These 11 T cell receptor beta chains originate from one sample sequenced in a study of OX40 agonist ivuxolimab in advanced cancers. Assay: immunoSEQ multiplex PCR; the TCRdb copy retains only in-frame clones and omits some. The sample lists 80,000 to 95,000 clones, approximately 91% occurring once. The material sequenced was CD4+ or CD8+ T cells sorted from blood, taken in a trial of the OX40 agonist ivuxolimab. The receptors come from an adult with an advanced solid tumor such as melanoma, head and neck, liver or kidney cancer.

The chain uses TRBV4-2 and TRBJ2-3, with TRBD1 matching over 10 bases. The CDR3 contains 15 residues. The trim removed 4 bases at V and 5 bases at J, leaving 6 bases unmatched. In germline, CDR1 is LGHNA, CDR2 YNFKEQ. CDR3 amino acids: CASSPDRGQGDTQYF. In nucleotides, the CDR3 is TGTGCCAGCAGCCCTGACAGGGGGCAGGGAGATACGCAGTATTTT.

The chain carries TRBV28 and TRBJ1-5, with TRBD1 as a possible D gene (5 bases). The length of the CDR3 is 16 residues. V lost 3 bases and J lost 6, with 18 bases in between. Germline-derived CDR1 and CDR2 are MDHEN and SYDVKM. The CDR3 is CASSFRWRGVSQPQHF. CDR3 DNA sequence: TGTGCCAGCAGTTTTCGATGGAGGGGAGTCAGTCAGCCCCAGCATTTT.

This clone was counted a single time. The V and J genes are TRBV5-1 and TRBJ1-1; possible D gene TRBD1, 6 bases. The germline V gene encodes CDR1 SGHRS and CDR2 YFSETQ. Trimming took 4 bases from V and 2 from J, leaving 15 bases between them. The CDR3 contains 15 residues. The DNA of the CDR3 is TGCGCCAGCAGCATTAGAACAGGGCTAAACACTGAAGCTTTCTTT. This codes for CASSIRTGLNTEAFF.

V is TRBV18 and J is TRBJ1-4; D gene uncertain. Germline CDR1 reads KGHSH; CDR2 reads LQKENI. Trimming removed 4 bases at V and 4 bases at J, with 10 bases between. The CDR3 spans 14 residues. The CDR3 region is CASSREAFNEKLFF. The CDR3 DNA reads as TGTGCCAGCTCACGAGAGGCCTTTAATGAAAAACTGTTTTTT.

The CDR3 here is CASSPRDRHQETQYF. CDR3 nucleotide sequence: TGTGCCAGCAGTCCGAGGGACAGACATCAAGAGACCCAGTACTTC. The rearrangement uses TRBV28 and TRBJ2-5; 7 nucleotides align to TRBD1. Germline assignment: CDR1 MDHEN and CDR2 SYDVKM. V shed 5 bases and J 2 bases; nucleotides not matched to a gene: 8. The CDR3 loop spans 15 amino acids.

The chain carries TRBV6-5 and TRBJ1-3; D gene unclear. Trimming pared 5 bases from V and 0 bases from J, leaving 8 bases between. The length of the CDR3 is 14 residues. Germline CDR1 MNHEY, CDR2 SVGAGI. The CDR3 sequence: CASSNIISGNTIYF. The CDR3, as DNA: TGTGCCAGCAGTAACATAATCTCTGGAAACACCATATATTTT.

The gene calls are TRBV2 and TRBJ2-4; 12 bases line up with TRBD1. From germline, CDR1 is SNHLY and CDR2 FYNNEI. The CDR3 loop spans 15 amino acids. J was trimmed by 9 bases and V by 4 bases; bases with no gene match: 7. The CDR3 DNA is TGTGCCAGCAGTGCCGGGACAGGGGGCTCAGGCATTCAGTACTTC. It yields the protein CASSAGTGGSGIQYF.

This chain uses TRBV30 with TRBJ2-1, with 11 bases aligning to TRBD2. The CDR3 has 15 residues. The junction had 5 bases not matched to a gene; V was cut back by 0 bases and J by 7 bases. Germline V gene sequence: CDR1 GTSNPN, CDR2 SVGIG (reference sequence). CDR3 protein: CAWSVGLAGGNEQFF. Written as DNA, the CDR3 is TGTGCCTGGAGTGTCGGGCTAGCGGGGGGAAATGAGCAGTTCTTC.

This clone was recorded once. The rearrangement joins TRBV7-9 to TRBJ1-6, with a tentative D call TRBD1 (6 bases). Trimming shortened V by 4 bases and J by 0 bases, and 16 bases separated the two germline ends. The CDR3 extends over 18 amino acids. CDR1 and CDR2 from the germline V gene are SEHNR and FQNEAQ (reference sequence). CDR3 region: CASSSPQGLSSYNSPLHF. The CDR3 DNA is TGTGCCAGCAGCTCCCCGCAGGGGCTGAGCTCCTATAATTCACCCCTCCACTTT.

The chain recombines TRBV18 with TRBJ2-5; 15 nucleotides match TRBD2. CDR3 length: 16 residues. Germline V gives CDR1 KGHSH, CDR2 LQKENI. J lost 6 bases, V lost 3 bases, and 5 bases had no gene match. CDR3: CASSPGLAGGPQTQYF. CDR3 bases: TGTGCCAGCTCACCCGGACTAGCGGGAGGGCCTCAGACCCAGTACTTC.

The J gene is TRBJ2-7, the V gene TRBV5-1; TRBD2 might be the D (7 bases). CDR1 is SGHRS and CDR2 is YFSETQ in the germline V gene. Trimming stripped 3 bases from V and 0 bases from J, with 13 bases between. The CDR3 consists of 15 residues. CDR3 coding DNA: TGCGCCAGCAGCTCCGGGGGGCTAAGCTCCTACGAGCAGTACTTC. This translates into CASSSGGLSSYEQYF.